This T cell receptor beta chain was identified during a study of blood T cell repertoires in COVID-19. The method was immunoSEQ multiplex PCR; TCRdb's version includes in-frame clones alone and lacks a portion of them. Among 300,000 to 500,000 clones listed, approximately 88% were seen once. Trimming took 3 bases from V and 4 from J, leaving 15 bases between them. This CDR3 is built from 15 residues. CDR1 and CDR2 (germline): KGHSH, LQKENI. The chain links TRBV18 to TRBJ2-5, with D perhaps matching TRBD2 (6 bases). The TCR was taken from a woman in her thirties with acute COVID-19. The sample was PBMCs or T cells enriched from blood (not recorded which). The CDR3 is CASSPDTGGRETQYF. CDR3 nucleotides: TGTGCCAGCTCACCCGATACAGGAGGGAGAGAGACCCAGTACTTC.